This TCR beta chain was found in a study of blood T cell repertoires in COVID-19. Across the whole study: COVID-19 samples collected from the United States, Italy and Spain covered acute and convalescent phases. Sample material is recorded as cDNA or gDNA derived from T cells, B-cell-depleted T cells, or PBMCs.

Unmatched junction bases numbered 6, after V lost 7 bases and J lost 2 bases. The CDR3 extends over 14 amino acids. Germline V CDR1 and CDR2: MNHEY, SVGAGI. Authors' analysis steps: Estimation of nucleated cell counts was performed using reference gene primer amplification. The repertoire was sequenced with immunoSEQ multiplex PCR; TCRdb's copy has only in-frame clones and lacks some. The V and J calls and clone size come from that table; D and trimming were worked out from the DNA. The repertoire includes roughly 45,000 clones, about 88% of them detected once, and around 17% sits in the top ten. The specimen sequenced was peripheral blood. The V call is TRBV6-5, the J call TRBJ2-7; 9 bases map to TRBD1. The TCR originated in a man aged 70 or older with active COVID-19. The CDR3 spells CASTRTGAPYEQYF. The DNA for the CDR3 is TGTGCCAGCACCAGGACAGGGGCACCCTACGAGCAGTACTTC.